This T cell receptor (beta chain) came from a study of T cell responses to AZD1222 COVID-19 vaccine. Study results and caveats: Baseline serology detected seropositivity in only six or seven AZD1222 recipients.

CDR3 size: 15 residues. In germline, CDR1 is SGHVS, CDR2 FNYEAQ. J was trimmed by 6 bases and V by 0 bases; bases with no gene match: 6. Profiled with immunoSEQ multiplex PCR; TCRdb holds only in-frame clones, not every one. The table has 100,000 or so clones, 84% seen once. As for this clone: Its antigen remains unknown.

Sequencing used peripheral blood, obtained on day 0 of AZD1222 vaccination. The rearrangement uses TRBV7-6 and TRBJ2-5, with 8 bases identical to TRBD1. This TCR was recovered from an adult in good health. CDR3 amino acids: CASSLASDRVKTQYF. The CDR3 DNA sequence: TGTGCCAGCAGCTTAGCTTCGGACAGGGTGAAGACCCAGTACTTC.